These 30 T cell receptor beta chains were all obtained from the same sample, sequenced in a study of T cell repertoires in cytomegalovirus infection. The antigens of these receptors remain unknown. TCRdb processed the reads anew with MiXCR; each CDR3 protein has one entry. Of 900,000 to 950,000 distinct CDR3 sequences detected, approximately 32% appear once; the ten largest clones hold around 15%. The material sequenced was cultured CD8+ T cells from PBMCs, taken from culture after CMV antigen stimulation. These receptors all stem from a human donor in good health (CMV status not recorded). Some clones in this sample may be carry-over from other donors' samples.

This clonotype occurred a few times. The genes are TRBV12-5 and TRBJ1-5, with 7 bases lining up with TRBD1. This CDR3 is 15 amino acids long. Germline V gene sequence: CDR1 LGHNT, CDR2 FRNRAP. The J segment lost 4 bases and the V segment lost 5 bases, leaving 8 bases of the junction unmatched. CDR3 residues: CASGMGDRVNQPQHF. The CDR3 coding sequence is TGTGCTAGTGGTATGGGGGACAGAGTAAATCAGCCCCAGCATTTT.

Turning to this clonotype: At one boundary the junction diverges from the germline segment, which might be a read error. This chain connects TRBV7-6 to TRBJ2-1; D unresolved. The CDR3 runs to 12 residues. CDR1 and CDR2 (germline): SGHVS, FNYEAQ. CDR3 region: CVSSQTGNEQFF. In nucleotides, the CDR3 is TGTGTCAGCAGTCAGACTGGCAATGAGCAGTTCTTC.

In DNA, the CDR3 is TGTGCCAGCAGTTACTCTGGGACAGGGTCCGGGGAGCTGTTTTTT. Its translation: CASSYSGTGSGELFF. The gene calls are TRBV6-5 and TRBJ2-2, with 9 bases aligning to TRBD1. This CDR3 has 15 residues. Trimming at V came to 0 bases and at J to 6 bases, leaving 2 bases not matched to a gene. From germline, CDR1 is MNHEY and CDR2 SVGAGI.

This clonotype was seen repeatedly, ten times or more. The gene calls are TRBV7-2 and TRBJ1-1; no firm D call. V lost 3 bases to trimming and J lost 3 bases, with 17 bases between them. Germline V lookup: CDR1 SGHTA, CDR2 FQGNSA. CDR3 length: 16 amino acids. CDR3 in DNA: TGTGCCAGCAGCTTCCGACACCTTTCGAGGGACACTGAAGCTTTCTTT. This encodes CASSFRHLSRDTEAFF.

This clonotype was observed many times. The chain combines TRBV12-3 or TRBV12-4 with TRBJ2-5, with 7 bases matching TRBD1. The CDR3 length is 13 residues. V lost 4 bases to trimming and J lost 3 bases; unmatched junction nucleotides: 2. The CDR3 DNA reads TGTGCCAGCAGTTCCGGGACAGAAGAGACCCAGTACTTC. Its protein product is CASSSGTEETQYF.

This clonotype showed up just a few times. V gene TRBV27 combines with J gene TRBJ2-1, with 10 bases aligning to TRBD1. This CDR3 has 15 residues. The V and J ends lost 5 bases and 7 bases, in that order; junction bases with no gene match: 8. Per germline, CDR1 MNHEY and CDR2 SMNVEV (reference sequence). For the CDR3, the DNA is TGTGCCAGCAGTCCCGGGACAGGGGCCGCAAATGAGCAGTTCTTC. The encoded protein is CASSPGTGAANEQFF.

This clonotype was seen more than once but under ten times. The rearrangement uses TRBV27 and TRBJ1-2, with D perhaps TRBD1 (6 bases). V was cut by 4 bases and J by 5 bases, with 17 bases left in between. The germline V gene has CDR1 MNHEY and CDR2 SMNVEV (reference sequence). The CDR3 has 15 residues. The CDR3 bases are TGTGCCAGCAGTTCTTCTACAGGGCGTAGATATGGCTACACCTTC. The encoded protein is CASSSSTGRRYGYTF.

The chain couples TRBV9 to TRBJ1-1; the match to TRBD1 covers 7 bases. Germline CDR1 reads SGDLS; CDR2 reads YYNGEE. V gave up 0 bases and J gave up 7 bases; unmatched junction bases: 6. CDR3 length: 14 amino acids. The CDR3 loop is CASSVDGTVVEAFF. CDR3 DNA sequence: TGTGCCAGCAGCGTAGACGGGACAGTAGTTGAAGCTTTCTTT.

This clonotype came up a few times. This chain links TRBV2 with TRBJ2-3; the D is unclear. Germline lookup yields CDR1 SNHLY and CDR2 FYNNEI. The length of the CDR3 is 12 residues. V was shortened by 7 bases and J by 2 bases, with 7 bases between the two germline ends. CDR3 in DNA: TGTGCCAGCAAGATATACACAGATACGCAGTATTTT. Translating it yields CASKIYTDTQYF.

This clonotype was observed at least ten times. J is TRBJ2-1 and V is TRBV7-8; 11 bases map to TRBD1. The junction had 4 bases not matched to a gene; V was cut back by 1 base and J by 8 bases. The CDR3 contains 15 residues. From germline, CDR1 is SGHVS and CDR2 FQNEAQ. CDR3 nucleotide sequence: TGTGCCAGCAGCTTAGGGGACAGGGGGTTGGATGAGCAGTTCTTC. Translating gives CASSLGDRGLDEQFF. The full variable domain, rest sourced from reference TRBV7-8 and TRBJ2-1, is GAGVSQSPRYKVAKRGQDVALRCDPISGHVSLFWYQQALGQGPEFLTYFQNEAQLDKSGLPSDRFFAERPEGSVSTLKIQRTQQEDSAVYLCASSLGDRGLDEQFFGPGTRLTVL.

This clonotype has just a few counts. The CDR3 here is CASSASGTGGVKLFF. Written as DNA, the CDR3 is TGTGCCAGCAGCGCATCCGGGACAGGGGGTGTAAAACTGTTTTTT. The chain has TRBV7-6 and TRBJ1-4; 11 bases fit TRBD1. The CDR3 totals 15 residues. With V trimmed by 5 bases and J by 10 bases, 9 bases remained unmatched. The germline CDR1 and CDR2 sequences are SGHVS and FNYEAQ.

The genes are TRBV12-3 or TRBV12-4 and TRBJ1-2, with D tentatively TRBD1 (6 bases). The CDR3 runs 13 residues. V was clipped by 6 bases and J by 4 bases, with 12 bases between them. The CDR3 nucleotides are TGTGCCAGCAGAGCCGGGACACTCTATGGCTACACCTTC. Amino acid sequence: CASRAGTLYGYTF.

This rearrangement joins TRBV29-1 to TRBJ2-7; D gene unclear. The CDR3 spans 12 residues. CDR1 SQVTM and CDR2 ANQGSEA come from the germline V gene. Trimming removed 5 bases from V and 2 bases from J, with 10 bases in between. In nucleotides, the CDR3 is TGCAGCGTTAACCTTTCTGCCTACGAGCAGTACTTC. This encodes CSVNLSAYEQYF.

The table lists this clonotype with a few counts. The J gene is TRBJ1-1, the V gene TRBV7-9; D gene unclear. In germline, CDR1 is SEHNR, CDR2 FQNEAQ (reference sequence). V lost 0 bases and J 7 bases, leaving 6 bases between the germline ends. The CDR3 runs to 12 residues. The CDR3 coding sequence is TGTGCCAGCAGCTTAGCGCAGAATGAAGCTTTCTTT. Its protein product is CASSLAQNEAFF.

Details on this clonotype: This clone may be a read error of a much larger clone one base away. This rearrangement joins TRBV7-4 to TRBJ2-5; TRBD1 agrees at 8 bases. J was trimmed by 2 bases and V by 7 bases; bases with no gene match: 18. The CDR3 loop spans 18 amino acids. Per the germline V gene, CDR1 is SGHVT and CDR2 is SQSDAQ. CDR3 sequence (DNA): TGTGCCAGCAACTTGCCCACTGCCCGGGACAGGCCACAAGAGACCCAGTACTTC. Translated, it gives CASNLPTARDRPQETQYF.

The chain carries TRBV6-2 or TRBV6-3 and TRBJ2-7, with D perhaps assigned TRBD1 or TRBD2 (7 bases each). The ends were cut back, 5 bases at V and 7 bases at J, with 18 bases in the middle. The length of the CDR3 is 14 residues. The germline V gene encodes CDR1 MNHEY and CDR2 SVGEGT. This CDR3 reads CASSPTRGRGEQYV. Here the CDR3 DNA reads TGTGCCAGCAGTCCCACCAGGGGGAGGGGAGAGCAGTACGTC.

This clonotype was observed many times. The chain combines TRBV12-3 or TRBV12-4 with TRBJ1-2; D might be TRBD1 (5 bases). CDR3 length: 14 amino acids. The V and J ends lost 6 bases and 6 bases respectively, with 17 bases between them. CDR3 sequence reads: CASSLGGGGDGYTF. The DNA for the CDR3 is TGTGCCAGCAGCCTGGGTGGGGGAGGGGATGGCTACACCTTC.

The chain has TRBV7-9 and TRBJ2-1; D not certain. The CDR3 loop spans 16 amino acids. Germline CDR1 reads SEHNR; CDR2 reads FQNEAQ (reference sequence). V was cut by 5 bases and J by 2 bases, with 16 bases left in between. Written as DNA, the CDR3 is TGTGCCAGCAGCAGCCCGACACCCGCGACCTACAATGAGCAGTTCTTC. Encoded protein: CASSSPTPATYNEQFF.

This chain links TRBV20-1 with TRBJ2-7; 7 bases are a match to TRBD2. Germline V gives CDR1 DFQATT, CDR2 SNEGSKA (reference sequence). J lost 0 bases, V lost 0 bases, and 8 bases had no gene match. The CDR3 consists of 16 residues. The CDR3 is CSARDLASGYSYEQYV. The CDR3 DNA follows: TGCAGTGCTAGAGATTTGGCTAGCGGCTACTCCTACGAGCAGTACGTC.

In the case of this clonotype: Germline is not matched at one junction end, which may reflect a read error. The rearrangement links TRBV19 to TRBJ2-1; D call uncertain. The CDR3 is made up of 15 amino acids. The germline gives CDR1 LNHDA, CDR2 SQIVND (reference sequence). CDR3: CAGSMVLSRYNEQFF. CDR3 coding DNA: TGTGCCGGTAGTATGGTGCTCAGCAGGTACAATGAGCAGTTCTTC.

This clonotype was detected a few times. This chain's CDR3 is CASSPNPPWTPYNEQFF. The CDR3 DNA is TGTGCCAGCAGTCCCAACCCCCCTTGGACACCCTACAATGAGCAGTTCTTC. The chain employs TRBV27 and TRBJ2-1; TRBD1 might be the D (5 bases). Trimming shortened V by 5 bases and J by 2 bases, and 19 bases separated the two germline ends. This CDR3 spans 17 amino acids. Germline V gene sequence: CDR1 MNHEY, CDR2 SMNVEV (reference sequence).

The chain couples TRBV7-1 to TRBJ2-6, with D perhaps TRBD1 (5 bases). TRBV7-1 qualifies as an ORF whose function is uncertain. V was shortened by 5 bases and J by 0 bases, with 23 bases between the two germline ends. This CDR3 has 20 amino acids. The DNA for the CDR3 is TGTGCCAGCAGCCCCCCACTGGGTACAGGCCAGACCTCTGGGGCCAACGTCCTGACTTTC. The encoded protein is CASSPPLGTGQTSGANVLTF.

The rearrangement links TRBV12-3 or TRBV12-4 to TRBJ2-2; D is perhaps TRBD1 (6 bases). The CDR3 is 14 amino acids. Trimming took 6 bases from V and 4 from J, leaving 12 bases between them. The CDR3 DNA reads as TGTGCCAGCAGGAAAACAGGGATCACCGGGGAGCTGTTTTTT. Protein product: CASRKTGITGELFF.

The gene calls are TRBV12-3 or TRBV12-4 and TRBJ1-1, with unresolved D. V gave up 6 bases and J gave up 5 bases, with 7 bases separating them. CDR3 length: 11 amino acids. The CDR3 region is CASRVKTEAFF. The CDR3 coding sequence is TGTGCCAGCAGAGTAAAAACTGAAGCTTTCTTT.

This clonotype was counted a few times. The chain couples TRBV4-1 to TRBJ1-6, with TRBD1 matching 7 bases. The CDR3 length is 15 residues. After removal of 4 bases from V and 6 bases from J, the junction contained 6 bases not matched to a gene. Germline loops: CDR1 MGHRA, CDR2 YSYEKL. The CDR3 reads CASSLLTGTNSPLHF. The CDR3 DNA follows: TGCGCCAGCAGCCTCCTGACAGGGACTAATTCACCCCTCCACTTT.

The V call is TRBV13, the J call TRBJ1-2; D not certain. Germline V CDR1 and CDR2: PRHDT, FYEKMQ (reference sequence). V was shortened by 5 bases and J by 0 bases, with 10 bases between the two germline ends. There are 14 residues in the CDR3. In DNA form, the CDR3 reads TGTGCCAGCAGCGCCAGCGGAGCTAACTATGGCTACACCTTC. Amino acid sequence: CASSASGANYGYTF.

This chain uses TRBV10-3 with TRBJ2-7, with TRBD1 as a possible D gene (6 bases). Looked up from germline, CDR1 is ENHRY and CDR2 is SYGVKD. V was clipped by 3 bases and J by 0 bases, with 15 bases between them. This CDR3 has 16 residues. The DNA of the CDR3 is TGTGCCATCAGTGATCGATACAGGGACGGCTCCTACGAGCAGTACGTC. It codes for CAISDRYRDGSYEQYV.

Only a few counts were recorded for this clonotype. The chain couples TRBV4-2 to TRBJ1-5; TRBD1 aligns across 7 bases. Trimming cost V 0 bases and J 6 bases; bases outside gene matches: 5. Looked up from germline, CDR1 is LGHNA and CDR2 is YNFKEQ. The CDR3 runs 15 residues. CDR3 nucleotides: TGTGCCAGCAGCCAAGAACGACCAGGGGGTCAGCCCCAGCATTTT. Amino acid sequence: CASSQERPGGQPQHF.

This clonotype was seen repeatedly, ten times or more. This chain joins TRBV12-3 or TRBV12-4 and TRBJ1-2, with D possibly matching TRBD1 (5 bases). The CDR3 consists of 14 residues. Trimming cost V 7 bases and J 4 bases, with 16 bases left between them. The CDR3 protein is CASKPLGGIYGYTF. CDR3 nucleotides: TGTGCCAGCAAGCCCTTGGGGGGGATCTATGGCTACACCTTC.

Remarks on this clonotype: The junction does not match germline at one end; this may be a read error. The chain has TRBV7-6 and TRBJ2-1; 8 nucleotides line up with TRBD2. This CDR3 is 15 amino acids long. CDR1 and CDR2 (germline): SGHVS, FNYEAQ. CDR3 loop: CASSLRGRGVDEQFF. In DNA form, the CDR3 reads TGTGCTAGCAGCTTACGAGGGCGGGGGGTCGATGAGCAGTTCTTC.